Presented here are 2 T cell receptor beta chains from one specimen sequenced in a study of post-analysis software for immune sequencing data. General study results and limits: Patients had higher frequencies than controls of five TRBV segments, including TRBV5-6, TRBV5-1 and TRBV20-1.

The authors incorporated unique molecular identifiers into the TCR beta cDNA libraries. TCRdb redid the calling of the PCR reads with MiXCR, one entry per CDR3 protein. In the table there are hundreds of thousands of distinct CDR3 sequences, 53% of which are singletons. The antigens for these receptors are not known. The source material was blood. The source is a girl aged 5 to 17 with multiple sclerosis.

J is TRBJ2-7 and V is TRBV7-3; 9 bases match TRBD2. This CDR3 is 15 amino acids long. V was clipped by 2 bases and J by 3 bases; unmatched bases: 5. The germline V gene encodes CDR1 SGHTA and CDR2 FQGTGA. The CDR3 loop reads CASSLELAGIYEQYF. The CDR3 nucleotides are TGTGCCAGCAGCTTAGAGCTAGCGGGGATCTACGAGCAGTACTTC.

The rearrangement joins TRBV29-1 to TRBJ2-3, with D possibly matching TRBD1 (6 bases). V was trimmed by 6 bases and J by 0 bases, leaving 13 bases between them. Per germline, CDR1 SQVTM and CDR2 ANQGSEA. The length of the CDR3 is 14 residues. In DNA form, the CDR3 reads TGCAGCGTGGGGGCAGGGATTAGCACAGATACGCAGTATTTT. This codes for CSVGAGISTDTQYF.